The 14 T cell receptor beta chains given below trace back to one sample, sequenced in a study of T cell changes during pregnancy in multiple sclerosis. Sequencing used immunoSEQ multiplex PCR; TCRdb keeps in-frame clones, though not all of them. The table includes 40,000 to 55,000 clones, approximately 90% detected once. This sample comprised CD8+ T cells from peripheral blood mononuclear cells, obtained in the second trimester of pregnancy. The source of these receptors is a female donor with multiple sclerosis, enrolled in a pregnancy study.

The chain is built from TRBV11-2 and TRBJ1-2; D call uncertain. Germline V gives CDR1 SGHAT, CDR2 FQNNGV. There are 16 residues in the CDR3. V shed 1 base and J shed 1 base, with 13 bases lying between them. The CDR3: CASSLGYGRDNYGYTF. CDR3 DNA: TGTGCCAGCAGCTTAGGATATGGGAGGGATAACTATGGCTACACCTTC.

The table lists this clone with a count of one. This chain links TRBV9 with TRBJ2-5; 7 bases agree with TRBD1. V dropped 3 bases and J dropped 4; count of bases not matched to a gene: 12. The CDR3 loop spans 16 amino acids. Germline V gives CDR1 SGDLS, CDR2 YYNGEE. CDR3 sequence reads: CASSETGDITGETQYF. The CDR3 DNA follows: TGTGCCAGCAGCGAAACAGGGGATATTACAGGAGAGACCCAGTACTTC.

The sample holds one count of this clone. J is TRBJ2-7 and V is TRBV7-9; 7 nucleotides match TRBD2. Germline CDR1 and CDR2: SEHNR and FQNEAQ (reference sequence). V lost 5 bases to trimming and J lost 2 bases; unmatched junction nucleotides: 15. This CDR3 comprises 17 residues. CDR3 amino acids: CASSPTNPQRGPYEQYF. The CDR3 coding sequence is TGTGCCAGCAGCCCAACAAACCCCCAGCGGGGACCCTACGAGCAGTACTTC.

The gene calls are TRBV29-1 and TRBJ2-5; maybe TRBD2 (7 bases). The J call may be faulty, since TRBJ2-7 better matches the DNA end. There are 14 residues in the CDR3. Germline CDR1 reads SQVTM; CDR2 reads ANQGSEA. The CDR3 sequence: CSALGGARAYEQYF. The CDR3 DNA sequence: TGCAGCGCCCTGGGGGGGGCCCGGGCCTACGAGCAGTACTTC.

This clone appeared many times. CDR3 sequence (DNA): TGTGCCAGCAGGGAAGGACTAGCGGGGAACCCGAGCACAGATACGCAGTATTTT. Its translation is CASREGLAGNPSTDTQYF. This chain uses TRBV27 with TRBJ2-3, with 12 bases that match TRBD2. V shed 6 bases and J 0 bases; nucleotides not matched to a gene: 10. CDR1 and CDR2 from the germline V gene are MNHEY and SMNVEV (reference sequence). The CDR3 loop spans 18 amino acids.

V usage is TRBV2 and J usage is TRBJ2-7; TRBD1 aligns across 11 bases. The CDR3 contains 15 residues. The trim removed 8 bases at V and 2 bases at J, leaving 8 bases unmatched. Looked up from germline, CDR1 is SNHLY and CDR2 is FYNNEI. The CDR3 protein is CASVGQGAGPYEQYF. CDR3 nucleotides: TGTGCCAGCGTCGGACAGGGGGCGGGCCCCTACGAGCAGTACTTC.

The chain has TRBV7-3 and TRBJ1-6; a weak D match, TRBD1 (5 bases). The germline V and J ends were trimmed by 2 bases and 10 bases, with 15 bases remaining between them. The CDR3 consists of 15 residues. Looked up from germline, CDR1 is SGHTA and CDR2 is FQGTGA. The CDR3 bases are TGTGCCAGCAGCTTACGCGGGACGGGGAGATCACCCCTCCACTTT. This translates into CASSLRGTGRSPLHF.

The chain employs TRBV4-3 and TRBJ2-7, with D perhaps matching TRBD1 (6 bases). In germline, CDR1 is LGHNA, CDR2 YSLEER. The CDR3 has 16 amino acids. The V end lost 0 bases, the J end lost 3 bases, and 15 bases lay between the germline ends. This CDR3 reads CASSQDSGQLNYEQYF. The CDR3 bases are TGCGCCAGCAGCCAAGATTCCGGACAGTTAAACTACGAGCAGTACTTC.

DNA of the CDR3: TGTGCCAGTAGTGGAGGCCTTAGCTCTGGAAACACCATATATTTT. It translates to CASSGGLSSGNTIYF. J is TRBJ1-3 and V is TRBV19; D call uncertain. The CDR3 extends over 15 amino acids. Trimming shortened V by 5 bases and J by 0 bases, and 11 bases separated the two germline ends. Looked up from germline, CDR1 is LNHDA and CDR2 is SQIVND (reference sequence).

V gene TRBV4-3 combines with J gene TRBJ1-1; tentative D call: TRBD1 (6 bases). Germline V CDR1 and CDR2: LGHNA, YSLEER. There are 15 residues in the CDR3. V was shortened by 0 bases and J by 5 bases, with 13 bases between the two germline ends. Here the CDR3 reads CASSQDYLGGTEAFF. In DNA, the CDR3 is TGCGCCAGCAGCCAAGATTATTTAGGGGGAACTGAAGCTTTCTTT.

This chain joins TRBV6-1 and TRBJ2-6; D possibly corresponds to TRBD2 (6 bases). V lost 3 bases, J lost 1 base, and 7 bases lay in between. The CDR3 has 15 amino acids. Germline CDR1 MNHNS, CDR2 SASEGT. CDR3: CASSEGGSGANVLTF. The CDR3 nucleotides are TGTGCCAGCAGTGAGGGAGGTTCTGGGGCCAACGTCCTGACTTTC.

V and J are TRBV7-2 and TRBJ2-7, with 8 positions matching TRBD1. Unmatched junction bases numbered 3, after V lost 5 bases and J lost 3 bases. The germline CDR1 and CDR2 sequences are SGHTA and FQGNSA. The CDR3 loop spans 13 amino acids. CDR3 bases: TGTGCCAGCAGCCCAGGGGGCGGCTACGAGCAGTACTTC. This gives the protein CASSPGGGYEQYF.

This chain links TRBV9 with TRBJ2-1; possibly TRBD2 for D (7 bases). Trimming took off 0 bases at V and 7 bases at J, with 17 bases between the two ends. There are 16 residues in the CDR3. Germline V gene data show CDR1 as SGDLS and CDR2 as YYNGEE. Here the CDR3 DNA reads TGTGCCAGCAGCGTAGCTGAGGGGGGGCCGGGGAATGAGCAGTTCTTC. Translating gives CASSVAEGGPGNEQFF. Together with reference TRBV9 and TRBJ2-1, the CDR3 gives the full variable domain: DSGVTQTPKHLITATGQRVTLRCSPRSGDLSVYWYQQSLDQGLQFLIQYYNGEERAKGNILERFSAQQFPDLHSELNLSSLELGDSALYFCASSVAEGGPGNEQFFGPGTRLTVL.

The V and J genes are TRBV19 and TRBJ1-5; 9 nucleotides line up with TRBD1. CDR3 length: 17 amino acids. Per germline, CDR1 LNHDA and CDR2 SQIVND (reference sequence). Trimming took 4 bases from V and 0 from J; bases not matched to a gene: 7. The CDR3 reads CASSKTGGFPSNQPQHF. The CDR3 DNA reads as TGTGCCAGTAGTAAGACAGGGGGTTTTCCTAGCAATCAGCCCCAGCATTTT.